One and the same sample provided the 11 T cell receptor beta chains below, sequenced in a study of blood T cell repertoires in COVID-19 (dated by TCRdb to about 2020). Libraries were made using the immunoSEQ multiplex PCR assay. TCRdb re-hosts the immuneACCESS table, in-frame sequences only. Its copies lack some clones; in the studies checked, an unresolved V gene accounts for under half of them, and the cause for the rest is not known. The sample records fewer than 120,000 clones, about 80% of which are singletons. The ten largest clones capture roughly 3.8% of the sample. Sequences were obtained from peripheral blood. These receptors all stem from a woman aged 80 or older with acute or convalescent COVID-19.

The chain carries TRBV19 and TRBJ2-3, with D tentatively TRBD1 (6 bases). The CDR3 has 15 residues. Trimming left V 1 base short and J 4 bases short, with 12 bases between. Germline V lookup: CDR1 LNHDA, CDR2 SQIVND (reference sequence). The CDR3 nucleotides read TGTGCCAGTAGTATAGCACAACAGGGCCCAGATACGCAGTATTTT. Protein product: CASSIAQQGPDTQYF.

The chain is built from TRBV19 and TRBJ2-7; 7 nucleotides agree with TRBD2. Germline-derived CDR1 and CDR2 are LNHDA and SQIVND (reference sequence). V lost 9 bases to trimming and J lost 5 bases; unmatched junction nucleotides: 10. This CDR3 region has 13 residues. The CDR3 reads CASRPSGRDEQYF. CDR3 sequence (DNA): TGTGCCAGCCGCCCTAGCGGACGGGACGAGCAGTACTTC.

J is TRBJ1-2 and V is TRBV6-5; TRBD1 agrees at 8 bases. V lost 6 bases, J lost 6 bases, and 9 bases stayed unmatched. The CDR3 has 14 residues. Germline values: CDR1 MNHEY, CDR2 SVGAGI. The CDR3 loop reads CASRTGQAFDGYTF. DNA of the CDR3: TGTGCCAGCAGAACGGGACAGGCCTTCGATGGCTACACCTTC.

V and J are TRBV21-1 and TRBJ2-3; the table's D call, TRBD2, was not checked against the DNA. TRBV21-1 is reported as a pseudogene. The CDR3 sequence is 16 residues long. In DNA form, the CDR3 reads TGTGCCAGCAGCAAAGGCGGCCGTTTGCGCACAGATACGCAGTATTTT. This codes for CASSKGGRLRTDTQYF.

The V gene is TRBV10-1, the J gene TRBJ2-1, with D perhaps TRBD1 (6 bases). Germline-derived CDR1 and CDR2 are WNHNN and SYGVQD (reference sequence). This CDR3 is 13 amino acids long. V lost 8 bases and J lost 6, with 14 bases in between. As DNA, the CDR3 is TGCGCCAGCGGCTTACAGGGCCTCAATGAGCAGTTCTTC. This codes for CASGLQGLNEQFF.

The rearrangement links TRBV6-5 to TRBJ2-5; 8 nucleotides match TRBD1. With V trimmed by 6 bases and J by 0 bases, 3 bases remained unmatched. This CDR3 comprises 14 residues. Germline CDR1 and CDR2: MNHEY and SVGAGI. The CDR3 DNA sequence: TGTGCCAGCAGCCCAGGGGGCAACCAAGAGACCCAGTACTTC. Amino acids: CASSPGGNQETQYF.

This clone was seen a single time. The V gene is TRBV21-1, the J gene TRBJ1-5; the tabulated D call, TRBD1, remains unverified against the DNA. TRBV21-1 is listed as a pseudogene. CDR3 size: 17 residues. The CDR3 nucleotides are TGTGCCAGCAGCAAATGGGGCCCGGGACAGGGAGATCAGCCCCAGCATTTT. This encodes CASSKWGPGQGDQPQHF.

This chain joins TRBV7-3 and TRBJ2-2; 8 bases fit TRBD1. This CDR3 region has 15 residues. Germline trimming cut 0 bases from V and 5 bases from J; bases unmatched to any gene: 2. Germline lookup yields CDR1 SGHTA and CDR2 FQGTGA. CDR3 sequence (DNA): TGTGCCAGCAGCTTAACGGGGGACAGGACCGGGGAGCTGTTTTTT. Amino acid sequence: CASSLTGDRTGELFF.

The chain has TRBV4-1 and TRBJ1-5, with TRBD1 matching 7 bases. This CDR3 comprises 17 residues. Germline assignment: CDR1 MGHRA and CDR2 YSYEKL. V dropped 1 base and J dropped 5; count of bases not matched to a gene: 11. The CDR3 sequence: CASSQGQGLGGHQPQHF. CDR3 sequence (DNA): TGCGCCAGCAGCCAAGGACAGGGCCTAGGCGGGCATCAGCCCCAGCATTTT.

The chain joins TRBV5-1 to TRBJ2-7; 9 bases map to TRBD1. V dropped 4 bases and J dropped 0; count of bases not matched to a gene: 5. This CDR3 contains 15 residues. Germline V CDR1 and CDR2: SGHRS, YFSETQ. The CDR3 coding sequence is TGCGCCAGCAGCCTCGGACAGGGGTCCTCCTACGAGCAGTACTTC. The encoded protein is CASSLGQGSSYEQYF.

This chain links TRBV6-6 with TRBJ2-3, with 8 bases fitting TRBD1. In germline, CDR1 is MNHNY, CDR2 SVGAGI (reference sequence). The V segment lost 5 bases and the J segment 5 bases; nucleotides outside the gene matches: 15. This CDR3 has 17 residues. CDR3 DNA sequence: TGTGCCAGCAGTCCGCGGGGTGGTCAGGGGGCCTTAGATACGCAGTATTTT. The encoded protein is CASSPRGGQGALDTQYF.